This T cell receptor (beta chain) was documented in a study of T cells in Graves' hyperthyroidism and ophthalmopathy. Only one count was recorded for this clonotype. Amplified regions were TCR beta CDR3 sequences from RNA transcripts. HTBI primers were employed in a first-round RT-PCR of the TCR CDR3. One entry per CDR3 protein, called by TCRdb with MiXCR from the multiplex PCR reads. The sample gives fewer than 400,000 distinct CDR3 sequences, roughly 15% of which show up once; 33% is in the top ten. The germline V gene has CDR1 MDHEN and CDR2 SYDVKM. V lost 1 base to trimming and J lost 12 bases, with 10 bases between them. The CDR3 has 12 residues.

Input material: blood. This sequence originates from a man between 25 and 39 years old with Graves' hyperthyroidism. V usage is TRBV28 and J usage is TRBJ2-1; D is uncertain. The CDR3 loop is CASSLSGSGQFF. The CDR3 coding sequence is TGTGCCAGCAGTTTATCTGGCTCGGGGCAGTTCTTC. Full variable domain (rest looked up from reference TRBV28 and TRBJ2-1): DVKVTQSSRYLVKRTGEKVFLECVQDMDHENMFWYRQDPGLGLRLIYFSYDVKMKEKGDIPEGYSVSREKKERFSLILESASTNQTSMYLCASSLSGSGQFFGPGTRLTVL.